These 2 T cell receptor beta chains were sequenced from one sample in a study of tumor-infiltrating lymphocytes in oesophageal squamous cell carcinoma. From the PCR reads, TCRdb called clonotypes with MiXCR, one entry per CDR3 protein. The sample holds under 20,000 distinct CDR3 sequences, around two fifths seen once. The sample comprised esophageal tumor tissue. The receptors originated from a male donor with esophageal squamous cell carcinoma.

This clonotype showed up many times. This could be a read error, since a much larger clone is one nucleotide away. The chain is built from TRBV12-3 or TRBV12-4 and TRBJ2-1; D gene uncertain. This CDR3 has 11 residues. V was cut by 4 bases and J by 10 bases, with 8 bases left in between. CDR3 in DNA: TGTGCCAGCAGTTCCTACTACGAGCAGTTCTTC. It specifies CASSSYYEQFF.

J is TRBJ2-7 and V is TRBV7-2; 9 nucleotides align to TRBD2. The J call is in doubt because the DNA end fits TRBJ2-1 better. Per germline, CDR1 SGHTA and CDR2 FQGNSA. CDR3 length: 16 residues. The DNA of the CDR3 is TGTGCCAGCAGCTTAGGGTCTAGCGGGAATTACAATGAGCAGTTCTTC. It codes for CASSLGSSGNYNEQFF.